The entry below describes one TCR beta chain. Antigen unknown. The data originate from a study of shared clonotypes between healthy human individuals. V lost 2 bases to trimming and J lost 2 bases, with 16 bases between them. Germline CDR1 reads MNHEY; CDR2 reads SMNVEV (reference sequence). The CDR3 has 17 residues. Naive CD8 populations comprised CD45RO-negative cells positively selected for CCR7, excluding terminally differentiated effector memory CD45RA+ cells. The study, taken as a whole, reports: Compared with memory subsets, naive subsets generally had larger estimated richness.

Here immunoSEQ multiplex PCR was the method, and the copy in TCRdb shows in-frame clones only, minus some. The data show about 2.1 million clones, just under 95% seen once. The chain carries TRBV27 and TRBJ2-1; D gene uncertain. The TCR originated in a man younger than 30 in good health. Some clones in this sample may be carry-over from other donors' samples. The sample taken for sequencing was naive CD8+ T cells from PBMCs. The chain's CDR3 is CASSLGGLLSTYNEQFF. The CDR3 DNA follows: TGTGCCAGCAGTTTAGGCGGCCTCCTCTCCACCTACAATGAGCAGTTCTTC.